The sequence of this TCR beta chain was determined in a study of tumor-infiltrating lymphocytes in oesophageal squamous cell carcinoma. About this clonotype: A much larger clone is a single base away; this may be a read error.

One entry per CDR3 protein, called by TCRdb with MiXCR from the PCR reads. The sample has roughly 6,800 distinct CDR3 sequences, about 15% seen once. The CDR3 runs to 12 residues. Germline V CDR1 and CDR2: SGHAT, FQNNGV. V was clipped by 1 base and J by 15 bases, with 13 bases between them. V gene TRBV11-2 combines with J gene TRBJ2-1; D uncertain. The TCR originated in a male donor with esophageal squamous cell carcinoma. The material sequenced was esophageal tumor tissue. DNA of the CDR3: TGTGCCAGCAGCTTAGGCCGGACCGGGTGGTTCTTC. Residues: CASSLGRTGWFF.